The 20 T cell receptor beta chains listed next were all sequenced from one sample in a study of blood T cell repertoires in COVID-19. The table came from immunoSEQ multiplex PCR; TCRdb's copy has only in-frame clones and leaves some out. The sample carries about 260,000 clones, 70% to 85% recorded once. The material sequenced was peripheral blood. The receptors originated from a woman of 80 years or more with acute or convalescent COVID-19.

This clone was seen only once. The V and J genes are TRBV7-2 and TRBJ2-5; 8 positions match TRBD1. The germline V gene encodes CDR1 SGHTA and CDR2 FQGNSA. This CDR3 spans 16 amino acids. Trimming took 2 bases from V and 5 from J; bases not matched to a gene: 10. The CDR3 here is CASSLKGQVNGETQYF. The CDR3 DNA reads TGTGCCAGCAGCTTAAAGGGACAGGTTAATGGGGAGACCCAGTACTTC.

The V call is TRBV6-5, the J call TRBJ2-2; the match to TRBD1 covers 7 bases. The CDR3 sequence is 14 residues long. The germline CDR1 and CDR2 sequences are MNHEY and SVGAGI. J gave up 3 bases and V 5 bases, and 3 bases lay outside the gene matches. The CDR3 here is CASSRTGDTGELFF. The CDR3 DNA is TGTGCCAGCAGTCGGACAGGCGACACCGGGGAGCTGTTTTTT.

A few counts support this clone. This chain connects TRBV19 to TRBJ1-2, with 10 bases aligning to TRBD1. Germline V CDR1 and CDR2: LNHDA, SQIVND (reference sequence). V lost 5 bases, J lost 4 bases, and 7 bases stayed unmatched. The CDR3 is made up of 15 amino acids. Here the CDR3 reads CASSVDRGPTYGYTF. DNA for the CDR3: TGTGCCAGTAGTGTCGACAGGGGGCCGACCTATGGCTACACCTTC.

DNA of the CDR3: TGTGCCAGCTCACCGGACAGGGGCAATCAGCCCCAGCATTTT. Amino acids: CASSPDRGNQPQHF. This rearrangement joins TRBV18 to TRBJ1-5; 8 bases fit TRBD1. Germline loops: CDR1 KGHSH, CDR2 LQKENI. V was clipped by 3 bases and J by 2 bases; unmatched bases: 0. This CDR3 contains 14 residues.

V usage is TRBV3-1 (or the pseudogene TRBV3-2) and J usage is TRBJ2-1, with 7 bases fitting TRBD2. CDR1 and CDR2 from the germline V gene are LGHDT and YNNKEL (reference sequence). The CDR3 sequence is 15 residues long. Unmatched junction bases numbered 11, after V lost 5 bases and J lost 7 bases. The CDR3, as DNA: TGTGCCAGCAGCTTACGGACTAGTAACCGTAATGAGCAGTTCTTC. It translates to CASSLRTSNRNEQFF.

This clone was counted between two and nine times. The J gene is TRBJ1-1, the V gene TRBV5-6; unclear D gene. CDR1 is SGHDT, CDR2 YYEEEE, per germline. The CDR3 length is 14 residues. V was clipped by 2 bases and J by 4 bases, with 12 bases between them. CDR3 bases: TGTGCCAGCAGCTTTGGGCTGCGCAGCACTGAAGCTTTCTTT. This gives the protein CASSFGLRSTEAFF.

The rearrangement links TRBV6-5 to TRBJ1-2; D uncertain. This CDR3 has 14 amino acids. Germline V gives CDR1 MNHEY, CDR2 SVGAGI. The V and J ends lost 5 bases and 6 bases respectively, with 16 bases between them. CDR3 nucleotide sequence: TGTGCCAGCAGTACGGAAGAGGTGAGGAATGGCTACACCTTC. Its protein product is CASSTEEVRNGYTF.

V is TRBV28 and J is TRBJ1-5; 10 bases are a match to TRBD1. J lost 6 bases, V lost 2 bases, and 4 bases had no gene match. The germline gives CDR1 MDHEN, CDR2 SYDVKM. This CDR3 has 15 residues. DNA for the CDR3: TGTGCCAGCAGTTTAGGTGGACAGGGGGGTCAGCCCCAGCATTTT. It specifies CASSLGGQGGQPQHF.

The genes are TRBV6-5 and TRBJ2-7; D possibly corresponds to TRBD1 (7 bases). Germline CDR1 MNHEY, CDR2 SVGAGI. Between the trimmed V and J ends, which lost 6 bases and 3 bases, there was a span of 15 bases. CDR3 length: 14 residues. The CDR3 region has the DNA TGTGCCAGCAGAAACAGGGGAGGCGGCTACGAGCAGTACTTC. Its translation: CASRNRGGGYEQYF.

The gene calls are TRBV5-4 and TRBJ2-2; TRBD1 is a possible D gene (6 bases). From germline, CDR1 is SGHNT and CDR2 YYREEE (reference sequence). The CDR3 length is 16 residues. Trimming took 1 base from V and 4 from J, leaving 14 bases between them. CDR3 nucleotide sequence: TGTGCCAGCAGCTTGCAGGGGTTTATAAGCACCGGGGAGCTGTTTTTT. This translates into CASSLQGFISTGELFF.

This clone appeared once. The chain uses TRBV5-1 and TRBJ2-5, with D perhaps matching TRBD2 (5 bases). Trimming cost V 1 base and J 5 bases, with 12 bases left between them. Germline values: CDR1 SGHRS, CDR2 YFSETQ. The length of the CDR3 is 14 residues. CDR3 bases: TGCGCCAGCAGCTTGCTGGACCGGAGGGAGACCCAGTACTTC. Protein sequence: CASSLLDRRETQYF.

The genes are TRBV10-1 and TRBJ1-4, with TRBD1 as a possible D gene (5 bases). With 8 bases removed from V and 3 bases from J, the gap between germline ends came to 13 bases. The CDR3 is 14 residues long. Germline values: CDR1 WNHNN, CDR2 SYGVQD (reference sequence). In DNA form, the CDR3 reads TGCGCCAGCGCCAGGGTCACCTCTAATGAAAAACTGTTTTTT. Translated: CASARVTSNEKLFF.

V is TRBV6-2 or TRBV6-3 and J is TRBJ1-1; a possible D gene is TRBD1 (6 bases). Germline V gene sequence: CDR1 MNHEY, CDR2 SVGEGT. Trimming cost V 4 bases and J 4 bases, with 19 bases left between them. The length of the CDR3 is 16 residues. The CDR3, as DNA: TGTGCCAGCAGTTCGTGGCAGGGGAGAGGAAGCACTGAAGCTTTCTTT. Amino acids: CASSSWQGRGSTEAFF.

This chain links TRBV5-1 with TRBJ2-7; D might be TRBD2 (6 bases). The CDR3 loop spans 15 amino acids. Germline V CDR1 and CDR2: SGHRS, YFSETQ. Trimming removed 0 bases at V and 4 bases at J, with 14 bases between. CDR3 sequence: CASSLATGRYYEQYF. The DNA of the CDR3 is TGCGCCAGCAGCTTGGCTACCGGGAGATATTACGAGCAGTACTTC.

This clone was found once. DNA for the CDR3: TGTGCCACCAGGAGTGCGGGGGGACCATACTACGAGCAGTACTTC. As protein: CATRSAGGPYYEQYF. The chain has TRBV6-5 and TRBJ2-7; TRBD2 aligns across 8 bases. This CDR3 has 15 residues. In germline, CDR1 is MNHEY, CDR2 SVGAGI. J lost 3 bases, V lost 10 bases, and 14 bases had no gene match.

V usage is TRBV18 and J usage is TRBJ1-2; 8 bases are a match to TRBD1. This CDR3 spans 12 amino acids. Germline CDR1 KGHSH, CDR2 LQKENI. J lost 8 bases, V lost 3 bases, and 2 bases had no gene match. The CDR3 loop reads CASSPSGGGYTF. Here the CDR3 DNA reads TGTGCCAGCTCACCTTCAGGGGGCGGCTACACCTTC.

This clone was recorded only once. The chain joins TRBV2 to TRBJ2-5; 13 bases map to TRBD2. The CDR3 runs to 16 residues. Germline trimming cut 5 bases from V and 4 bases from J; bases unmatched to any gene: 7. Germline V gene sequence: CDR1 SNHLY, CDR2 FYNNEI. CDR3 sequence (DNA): TGTGCCAGCAGTTCCCAGGGACTAGCGGGATCAGAGACCCAGTACTTC. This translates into CASSSQGLAGSETQYF.

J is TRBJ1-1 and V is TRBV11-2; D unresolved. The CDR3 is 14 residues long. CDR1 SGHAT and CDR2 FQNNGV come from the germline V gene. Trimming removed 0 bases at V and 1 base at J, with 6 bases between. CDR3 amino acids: CASSLETRNTEAFF. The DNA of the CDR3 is TGTGCCAGCAGCTTAGAAACCAGGAACACTGAAGCTTTCTTT.

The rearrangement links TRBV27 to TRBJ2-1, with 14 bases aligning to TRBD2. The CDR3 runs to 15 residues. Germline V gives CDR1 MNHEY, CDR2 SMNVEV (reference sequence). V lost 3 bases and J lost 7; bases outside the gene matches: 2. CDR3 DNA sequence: TGTGCCAGCAGTTTCTGGACTAGCGGGAGGAATGAGCAGTTCTTC. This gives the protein CASSFWTSGRNEQFF.

The CDR3 DNA sequence: TGTGCCTGGAGTGTACGTCACAGCACCCAGCCCCAGCATTTT. It codes for CAWSVRHSTQPQHF. This sequence joins TRBV30 and TRBJ1-5; D is ambiguous. The CDR3 contains 14 residues. V dropped 0 bases and J dropped 7 bases, with 13 bases sitting between them. Germline V gives CDR1 GTSNPN, CDR2 SVGIG (reference sequence). Full variable domain (missing parts from reference TRBV30 and TRBJ1-5): SQTIHQWPATLVQPVGSPLSLECTVEGTSNPNLYWYRQAAGRGLQLLFYSVGIGQISSEVPQNLSASRPQDRQFILSSKKLLLSDSGFYLCAWSVRHSTQPQHFGDGTRLSIL.